The rows below give T cell receptor beta chains drawn from one sample of a study of glioma-infiltrating T cells. TCRdb redid the calling of the multiplex PCR reads with MiXCR, one entry per CDR3 protein. The top ten clones hold roughly 24% of a sample with about 5,400 distinct CDR3 sequences, 40% to 55% of them seen once. Sequenced sample: glioma tissue, nonneoplastic brain tissue, or PBMCs (not recorded which). These receptor sequences come from a human donor with low-grade glioma or glioblastoma, undergoing nonglioma brain surgery, or in good health (not recorded which). Each CDR3 is given with its conserved first and last residue. The D gene is left open where the match is weak. Size tells how often a clone was seen (once, few, many) or the class of an expanded clone, and some rows leave it out.

v_gene	d_gene	j_gene	abundance	CDR3aa	CDR3nt
TRBV7-3	.	TRBJ2-7	many	CASSFSHSSVEQYF	TGTGCCAGCAGCTTTTCGCATAGCTCGGTCGAGCAGTACTTC
TRBV5-1	.	TRBJ1-1	many	CASSIGGNTEAFF	TGCGCCAGCAGCATAGGGGGGAACACTGAAGCTTTCTTT
TRBV29-1	.	TRBJ1-2	.	CRGTGMNGCTF	TGCAGGGGAACGGGGATGAATGGCTGCACCTTC
TRBV7-9	.	TRBJ2-1	.	CASSQDKSSSYNEQFF	TGCGCTAGCAGCCAAGATAAAAGTTCCTCCTACAATGAGCAGTTCTTC
TRBV5-1	TRBD2	TRBJ2-6	.	CASSSYALAGFSGANVLTF	TGCGCCAGCAGCTCATATGCACTAGCGGGATTTTCTGGGGCCAACGTCCTGACTTTC
TRBV6-1	TRBD1	TRBJ2-2	few	CASSRQGGSTGELFF	TGTGCCAGCAGTAGACAGGGGGGCTCGACCGGGGAGCTGTTTTTT
TRBV28	TRBD2	TRBJ2-1	.	CASSAPGTSSYEQFF	TGTGCCAGCAGCGCACCCGGGACTAGCTCGTACGAGCAGTTCTTC
TRBV6-1	TRBD2	TRBJ2-1	.	CASSRGLVIYNEQFF	TGTGCCAGCAGTAGGGGACTAGTTATCTACAATGAGCAGTTCTTC
TRBV7-2	TRBD1	TRBJ2-7	.	CASSSGQFYEQYF	TGTGCCAGCAGCTCGGGACAGTTCTACGAGCAGTACTTC
TRBV4-1	TRBD1	TRBJ1-1	.	CASSQPWAGGTEAFF	TGCGCCAGCAGCCAACCATGGGCAGGGGGAACTGAAGCTTTCTTT
TRBV27	.	TRBJ2-7	medium-sized	CASSLMALEGYSYEQYF	TGTGCCAGCAGTTTGATGGCGCTCGAGGGGTACTCCTACGAGCAGTACTTC
TRBV4-2	.	TRBJ2-7	.	CASSQAGGVSSYEQYF	TGTGCCAGCAGCCAAGCTGGAGGGGTCAGCTCCTACGAGCAGTACTTC
TRBV30	.	TRBJ2-1	few	CAWSVGSYNEQFF	TGTGCCTGGAGTGTAGGTTCCTACAATGAGCAGTTCTTC
TRBV6-1	TRBD1	TRBJ1-1	.	CASSIGQGSLAFF	TGTGCCAGCAGTATCGGACAGGGTAGTTTGGCTTTCTTT
TRBV28	.	TRBJ1-1	many	CASSPRGRTEAFF	TGTGCCAGCAGTCCCAGGGGTAGGACTGAAGCTTTCTTT
TRBV19	TRBD1	TRBJ1-5	medium-sized	CASSGTGNQPQHF	TGTGCCAGTAGTGGGACAGGGAATCAGCCCCAGCATTTT